Following are 15 T cell receptor beta chains from one sample sequenced in a study of CD8+ T cells in alopecia areata. Extracted RNA was reverse transcribed, and the resulting cDNA served as sequencing template. The method was immunoSEQ multiplex PCR; TCRdb's version includes in-frame clones alone and lacks a portion of them. The sample lists about 23,000 clones, around 50% occurring once. The specimen was NKG2D-high CD8+ T cells sorted from blood. All receptors derive from a human donor with alopecia areata.

This clone was picked up a small number of times. Here the CDR3 DNA reads TGCGCCAGCAGCTTTAGCGGGAGACCAGCCGGGGAGCAGTTCTTC. The encoded protein is CASSFSGRPAGEQFF. The chain carries TRBV5-1 and TRBJ2-1; 9 bases align to TRBD2. The J segment lost 10 bases and the V segment lost 2 bases, leaving 10 bases of the junction unmatched. CDR1 and CDR2 (germline): SGHRS, YFSETQ. The CDR3 has 15 residues.

The V call is TRBV5-1, the J call TRBJ2-7; a possible D gene is TRBD1 (6 bases). The germline V gene has CDR1 SGHRS and CDR2 YFSETQ. V was shortened by 4 bases and J by 6 bases, with 11 bases between the two germline ends. This CDR3 region has 12 residues. In DNA, the CDR3 is TGCGCCAGCAGCGTCGGACAGACCGAGCAGTACTTC. Translating gives CASSVGQTEQYF. The whole variable domain, remainder taken from reference TRBV5-1 and TRBJ2-7, is KAGVTQTPRYLIKTRGQQVTLSCSPISGHRSVSWYQQTPGQGLQFLFEYFSETQRNKGNFPGRFSGRQFSNSRSEMNVSTLELGDSALYLCASSVGQTEQYFGPGTRLTVT.

V usage is TRBV9 and J usage is TRBJ2-4; D is unclear. There are 14 residues in the CDR3. CDR1 is SGDLS, CDR2 YYNGEE, per germline. Deletions cut 3 bases from V and 5 bases from J, with 12 bases between. CDR3 in DNA: TGTGCCAGCAGCGAAAGATATGGGGAAAACATTCAGTACTTC. Protein: CASSERYGENIQYF.

Only a few counts were recorded for this clone. CDR3 region: CASSLLGAAQPQHF. CDR3 in DNA: TGTGCCAGTAGTCTCCTTGGGGCGGCTCAGCCCCAGCATTTT. V and J are TRBV19 and TRBJ1-5; D perhaps matches TRBD1 (5 bases). The CDR3 runs to 14 residues. Germline V gene data show CDR1 as LNHDA and CDR2 as SQIVND (reference sequence). V was cut by 5 bases and J by 6 bases, with 14 bases left in between.

By sample fraction, this clone is medium-sized. The genes are TRBV27 and TRBJ2-7; 7 positions match TRBD1. This CDR3 is built from 11 residues. Trimming at V came to 8 bases and at J to 6 bases, leaving 4 bases not matched to a gene. Germline lookup yields CDR1 MNHEY and CDR2 SMNVEV (reference sequence). The CDR3 reads CASSTGIEQYF. CDR3 bases: TGTGCCAGCTCGACAGGGATCGAGCAGTACTTC.

This clone appeared a few times. This sequence joins TRBV7-9 and TRBJ2-3; D is possibly TRBD1 (8 bases). Germline assignment: CDR1 SEHNR and CDR2 FQNEAQ (reference sequence). The CDR3 consists of 15 residues. Trimming removed 7 bases at V and 4 bases at J, with 18 bases between. The CDR3 loop reads CASNPTGGGPDTQYF. In DNA form, the CDR3 reads TGTGCCAGCAACCCCACAGGGGGGGGACCAGATACGCAGTATTTT.

The chain is built from TRBV11-2 and TRBJ1-1; no definite D call. The V gene lost 0 bases and the J gene lost 4 bases, with 9 bases spanning the gap. Germline CDR1 is SGHAT and CDR2 is FQNNGV. This CDR3 is 14 amino acids long. Written as DNA, the CDR3 is TGTGCCAGCAGCTTAGAGAGCGTCCTCACTGAAGCTTTCTTT. Translated, it gives CASSLESVLTEAFF.

This sequence joins TRBV11-3 and TRBJ2-7; D perhaps matches TRBD2 (5 bases). Between the trimmed V and J ends, which lost 8 bases and 3 bases, there was a span of 23 bases. This CDR3 comprises 16 residues. Germline values: CDR1 SGHNT, CDR2 YENEEA. The CDR3 DNA reads TGTGCCAGCGGGAGCTACCCAGCCAATTCCTACTACGAGCAGTACTTC. Translation: CASGSYPANSYYEQYF.

The chain carries TRBV25-1 and TRBJ2-5; D may be TRBD1 (5 bases). The V end was cut by 0 bases, the J end by 5 bases, with 22 bases between. CDR3 length: 18 residues. In germline, CDR1 is MGHDK, CDR2 SYGVNS. The CDR3, as DNA: TGTGCCAGCAGTGAATATTGGGGCGGTAGTGAGCTGGGGGAGACCCAGTACTTC. This translates into CASSEYWGGSELGETQYF.

This clone ranks as medium-sized. The V and J genes are TRBV14 and TRBJ1-2; D is unclear. V was trimmed by 3 bases and J by 4 bases, leaving 9 bases between them. Per germline, CDR1 SGHDN and CDR2 FVKESK. The CDR3 contains 13 residues. The CDR3 nucleotides read TGTGCCAGCAGCCAGGCTACCTTCTATGGCTACACCTTC. Its protein product is CASSQATFYGYTF.

This clone appeared a few times. This chain uses TRBV6-1 with TRBJ2-3; TRBD2 agrees at 7 bases. This CDR3 region has 15 residues. Germline V gene lookup returns CDR1 MNHNS and CDR2 SASEGT. V trimming: 6 bases; J trimming: 0 bases; junction bases outside the gene matches: 6. The CDR3 DNA reads as TGTGCCAGCAGCATTAGTAGCGGGAGCACAGATACGCAGTATTTT. Its translation: CASSISSGSTDTQYF.

This clone was observed a few times. The chain combines TRBV7-2 with TRBJ2-3; D remains unclear. The length of the CDR3 is 13 residues. V was trimmed by 7 bases and J by 5 bases, leaving 13 bases between them. The germline V gene has CDR1 SGHTA and CDR2 FQGNSA. CDR3 coding DNA: TGTGCCAGCACCCCTAGACGGCTAGATACGCAGTATTTT. This gives the protein CASTPRRLDTQYF.

This clone has more than one count but fewer than ten. The chain is built from TRBV19 and TRBJ2-1; TRBD2 matches at 14 bases. The J segment lost 3 bases and the V segment lost 6 bases, leaving 1 base of the junction unmatched. CDR3 length equals 15 residues. Germline CDR1 reads LNHDA; CDR2 reads SQIVND (reference sequence). The chain's CDR3 is CASRGTSGSYNEQFF. As DNA, the CDR3 is TGTGCCAGTAGAGGGACTAGCGGGAGCTACAATGAGCAGTTCTTC.

This sequence joins TRBV7-2 and TRBJ2-3; D is uncertain. The CDR3 runs 15 residues. V lost 1 base to trimming and J lost 1 base, with 9 bases between them. Germline lookup yields CDR1 SGHTA and CDR2 FQGNSA. As DNA, the CDR3 is TGTGCCAGCAGCTTAGGGACCGTCCGCACAGATACGCAGTATTTT. Amino acid sequence: CASSLGTVRTDTQYF.

The gene calls are TRBV18 and TRBJ2-1; 10 nucleotides agree with TRBD1. This CDR3 has 15 amino acids. J gave up 5 bases and V 3 bases, and 4 bases lay outside the gene matches. From germline, CDR1 is KGHSH and CDR2 LQKENI. In nucleotides, the CDR3 is TGTGCCAGCTCACCTGGACAGGGGGTCAACAATGAGCAGTTCTTC. Amino acids: CASSPGQGVNNEQFF.